This T cell receptor (beta chain) appears in the sequencing data of a study of cytomegalovirus exposure and HLA in healthy donors. Study information: HLA-typed donors were the source of approximately 85 million unique TCRs held in an early data release. Study-level points and caveats: Sequencing artifact likely explains a cluster of highly shared sequence variants.

The donors comprised healthy bone marrow donors. The PCR used 60 Vbeta and 13 Jbeta primers. The table came from immunoSEQ multiplex PCR; TCRdb's copy has only in-frame clones and leaves some out. The table has some 140,000 clones, roughly three quarters seen once. This clone was observed a few times. Its matching antigen is unknown. This clonotype was sampled from a female donor in good health and CMV-seronegative. The sequencing sample was made of PBMCs.

The CDR3 protein is CASIEAGVEKLFF. CDR3 DNA sequence: TGTGCCAGCATAGAGGCAGGGGTTGAAAAACTGTTTTTT. The V gene is TRBV2, the J gene TRBJ1-4, with TRBD1 as a possible D gene (6 bases). Trimming shortened V by 7 bases and J by 7 bases, and 13 bases separated the two germline ends. This CDR3 contains 13 residues. Germline CDR1 is SNHLY and CDR2 is FYNNEI.